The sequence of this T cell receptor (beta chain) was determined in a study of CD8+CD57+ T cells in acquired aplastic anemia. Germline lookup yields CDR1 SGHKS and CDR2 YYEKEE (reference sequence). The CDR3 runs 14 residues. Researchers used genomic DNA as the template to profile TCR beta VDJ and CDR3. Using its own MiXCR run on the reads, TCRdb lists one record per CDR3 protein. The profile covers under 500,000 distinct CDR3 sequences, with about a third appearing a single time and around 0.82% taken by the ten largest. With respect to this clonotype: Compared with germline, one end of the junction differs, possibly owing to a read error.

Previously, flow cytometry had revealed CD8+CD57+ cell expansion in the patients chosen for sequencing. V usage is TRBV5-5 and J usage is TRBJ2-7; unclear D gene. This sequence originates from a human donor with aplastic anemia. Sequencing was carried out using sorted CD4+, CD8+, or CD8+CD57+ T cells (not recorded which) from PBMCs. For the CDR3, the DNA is TGTGCCAGCAGCTTGGCAGTCCTCGTGGACGAGCAGTGCTTC. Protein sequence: CASSLAVLVDEQCF.